These 4 T cell receptor beta chains came from one sample sequenced in a study of blood T cells in healthy people across ages (dated by TCRdb to between 2014 and 2016). The method was 5' RACE. The sequencer listed for this sample is Illumina HiSeq 2500. A second 7 to 11 cycle PCR used a sample-barcoded 5' primer and a J-beta primer mix. Using fastp trimming at Q25 and MiXCR clonotype assembly, TCRdb reanalyzed the public sequencing data and kept in-frame beta chains. Here each entry gathers all rows of one CDR3 protein and keeps the most common genes and DNA. This sample has about 510,000 distinct CDR3 sequences in its table, and about 29% of those were observed once. Over 3.5% of the sample comes from the top ten. A further study also used this sample, focusing on T cells of mothers and their children.

The material sequenced was blood. The receptors shown here come from a boy younger than 10 in good health.

Only one count was recorded for this clonotype. The rearrangement links TRBV5-1 to TRBJ1-1; D is unresolved. Trimming shortened V by 0 bases and J by 7 bases, and 10 bases separated the two germline ends. Germline V lookup: CDR1 SGHRS, CDR2 YFSETQ. The CDR3 has 13 residues. DNA of the CDR3: TGCGCCAGCAGCTTGGACGGACTCTATGAAGCTTTCTTT. This translates into CASSLDGLYEAFF. The variable domain in full, with the rest retrieved from reference TRBV5-1 and TRBJ1-1, is KAGVTQTPRYLIKTRGQQVTLSCSPISGHRSVSWYQQTPGQGLQFLFEYFSETQRNKGNFPGRFSGRQFSNSRSEMNVSTLELGDSALYLCASSLDGLYEAFFGQGTRLTVV.

The chain has TRBV12-3 or TRBV12-4 and TRBJ2-2; D ambiguous. Deletions cut 3 bases from V and 5 bases from J, with 16 bases between. CDR3 length equals 16 residues. The CDR3 region is CASSFNIVLLTGELFF. The CDR3 region has the DNA TGTGCCAGCAGTTTTAATATAGTGCTTTTGACCGGGGAGCTGTTTTTT.

As to this clonotype: This may come from a read error, since a much larger clone is one base off. The chain joins TRBV7-2 to TRBJ2-6; D is undetermined. The V gene lost 3 bases and the J gene lost 0 bases, with 3 bases spanning the gap. This CDR3 is built from 14 residues. The germline V gene encodes CDR1 SGHTA and CDR2 FQGNSA. CDR3: CASSFNSGANVLTF. The CDR3 coding sequence is TGTGCCAGCAGCTTTAACTCTGGGGCCAACGTCCTGACTTTC.

The CDR3 region is CATSRGGSPGEQYF. CDR3 nucleotide sequence: TGTGCCACCAGCAGAGGGGGATCACCGGGGGAGCAGTACTTC. V gene TRBV15 combines with J gene TRBJ2-7, with D maybe TRBD2 (5 bases). The CDR3 covers 14 residues. Germline CDR1 is LNHNV and CDR2 is YYDKDF (reference sequence). Trimming pared 1 base from V and 7 bases from J, leaving 14 bases between.